The sequence of this T cell receptor (beta chain) was determined in a study of T cells expressing NK-cell markers. The overall study: In sorted CD3+CD56+NKG2C+, CD3+CD56+NKG2C- and CD3+CD56-NKG2C+ T cells, TCR beta repertoires were obtained. Of eight sequenced donors, seven were HCMV-seropositive and one HCMV-seronegative. The study, taken as a whole, reports: Clones of NKG2C+ T cells that had expanded were of unclear HCMV specificity.

The authors made TCR beta cDNA libraries by 5'RACE template switching. This switching added a universal primer site and UMIs. TCRdb re-called the 5' RACE reads; one entry per CDR3 protein, DNA not given. The repertoire table contains under 600,000 distinct CDR3 sequences. Comments on this clonotype: Its specificity is unknown.

CDR3 length: 15 amino acids. Per germline, CDR1 SGHDT and CDR2 YYEEEE. This receptor was identified in a woman between 45 and 60 years old in good health. The sample was blood T cells: a sorted CD56 or NKG2C T cell subset, CD4+ or CD8+ T cells, or bulk PBMC T cells (not recorded which). The genes are TRBV5-6 and TRBJ2-1; the D gene TCRdb calls, TRBD2, cannot be checked with no DNA. The CDR3 region is CASSSPGTSFNEQFF.